Below are 30 T cell receptor beta chains sequenced from a single sample in a study of T cells in Graves' hyperthyroidism and ophthalmopathy. The TCR beta CDR3 regions underwent amplification using RNA transcripts as the source. First-round RT-PCR with HTBI primers amplified the TCR CDR3 region. TCRdb itself ran the multiplex PCR reads through MiXCR, one entry per CDR3 protein. Among hundreds of thousands of distinct CDR3 sequences listed, 15% to 20% were seen once. The source material was blood. The origin of the receptors is a man between 40 and 49 years old with Graves' ophthalmopathy.

This clonotype was counted a few times. This rearrangement joins TRBV5-1 to TRBJ2-3, with 8 bases aligning to TRBD2. CDR3 length equals 16 residues. J was trimmed by 0 bases and V by 1 base; bases with no gene match: 4. The germline CDR1 and CDR2 sequences are SGHRS and YFSETQ. The CDR3 DNA is TGCGCCAGCAGCTTGTATTCTAGCGGGAGCACAGATACGCAGTATTTT. It specifies CASSLYSSGSTDTQYF.

In regard to this clonotype: A read error may be the cause here, since a much bigger clone is one base away. The V call is TRBV7-9, the J call TRBJ2-1, with D uncertain. The J call may be faulty, since TRBJ2-7 better matches the DNA end. Germline assignment: CDR1 SEHNR and CDR2 FQNEAQ (reference sequence). This CDR3 comprises 14 residues. CDR3 residues: CASSLGMEPNEQYF. The DNA for the CDR3 is TGTGCCAGCAGTCTAGGTATGGAACCCAATGAGCAGTACTTC.

This clonotype was detected ten times or more. The V and J genes are TRBV5-1 and TRBJ2-3, with D possibly being TRBD2 (6 bases). V was shortened by 2 bases and J by 6 bases, with 19 bases between the two germline ends. CDR3 length: 16 residues. Germline loops: CDR1 SGHRS, CDR2 YFSETQ. CDR3 loop: CASSFGGQQRRDTQYF. For the CDR3, the DNA is TGCGCCAGCAGCTTCGGAGGGCAACAGAGAAGGGATACGCAGTATTTT.

In its sample, this clonotype was seen many times. This rearrangement joins TRBV20-1 to TRBJ1-3, with 7 positions matching TRBD1. Germline V gives CDR1 DFQATT, CDR2 SNEGSKA (reference sequence). V was pared by 1 base and J by 4 bases, with 16 bases of the junction left unmatched. This CDR3 contains 18 residues. CDR3 protein: CSARVGGRGQLSGNTIYF. The CDR3 coding sequence is TGCAGTGCTAGAGTTGGGGGAAGGGGGCAACTCTCGGGAAACACCATATATTTT.

This clonotype was seen repeatedly, ten times or more. V gene TRBV10-3 combines with J gene TRBJ2-1, with D hard to call. Per germline, CDR1 ENHRY and CDR2 SYGVKD. V lost 6 bases to trimming and J lost 0 bases, with 12 bases between them. The CDR3 is 15 amino acids. DNA of the CDR3: TGTGCCATCAGGCCCACACTGAGCTCCTACAATGAGCAGTTCTTC. Amino acids: CAIRPTLSSYNEQFF.

This clonotype was seen repeatedly, ten times or more. V gene TRBV18 combines with J gene TRBJ2-1; 9 nucleotides match TRBD2. Trimming cost V 6 bases and J 7 bases; bases outside gene matches: 10. This CDR3 comprises 15 residues. Germline CDR1 reads KGHSH; CDR2 reads LQKENI. CDR3 sequence (DNA): TGTGCCAGCTCCCCCGGGACTAGCCAGCGAAATGAGCAGTTCTTC. Translation gives CASSPGTSQRNEQFF.

This clonotype was found many times. V gene TRBV12-3 or TRBV12-4 combines with J gene TRBJ1-1; D may be TRBD1 (5 bases). The V gene lost 7 bases and the J gene lost 11 bases, with 20 bases spanning the gap. The CDR3 sequence is 13 residues long. The CDR3 reads CASTLAQGVSAFF. In DNA form, the CDR3 reads TGTGCCAGCACCCTTGCCCAGGGTGTCAGCGCTTTCTTT.

V gene TRBV7-2 combines with J gene TRBJ1-3; 7 bases are a match to TRBD1. The germline CDR1 and CDR2 sequences are SGHTA and FQGNSA. J gave up 4 bases and V 5 bases, and 8 bases lay outside the gene matches. The CDR3 length is 15 residues. The CDR3 spells CASSRTGTAGNTIYF. CDR3 bases: TGTGCCAGCAGCAGGACCGGGACAGCGGGAAACACCATATATTTT.

The chain recombines TRBV13 with TRBJ1-1; 7 positions match TRBD1. The germline V gene has CDR1 PRHDT and CDR2 FYEKMQ (reference sequence). The CDR3 has 12 amino acids. The V segment lost 5 bases and the J segment 8 bases; nucleotides outside the gene matches: 5. CDR3 protein: CASSIGTAEAFF. The CDR3, as DNA: TGTGCCAGCAGCATCGGGACAGCAGAAGCTTTCTTT.

Concerning this clonotype itself: A much larger clone differs by one base, so this may be a read error. J is TRBJ1-1 and V is TRBV7-9; unclear D gene. Germline V lookup: CDR1 SEHNR, CDR2 FQNEAQ (reference sequence). The CDR3 sequence is 17 residues long. The CDR3 region has the DNA TGTACCAGCAGCTTAGGCGGCAGGTTTGCCATGAACACTGAAGCTTTCTTT. The encoded protein is CTSSLGGRFAMNTEAFF.

V usage is TRBV20-1 and J usage is TRBJ2-2; D not resolved. The CDR3 loop spans 17 amino acids. Germline CDR1 DFQATT, CDR2 SNEGSKA (reference sequence). The germline V and J ends were trimmed by 0 bases and 1 base, with 15 bases remaining between them. CDR3 loop: CSARDQVKRWNTGELFF. Here the CDR3 DNA reads TGCAGTGCTAGAGATCAAGTAAAGAGATGGAACACCGGGGAGCTGTTTTTT.

This clonotype came up a few times. The V gene is TRBV9, the J gene TRBJ1-6, with a weak D call TRBD1 (6 bases). The CDR3 has 18 residues. Germline CDR1 is SGDLS and CDR2 is YYNGEE. Deletions cut 1 base from V and 9 bases from J, with 23 bases between. CDR3 sequence reads: CASSVTPITLGAGSPLHF. The DNA of the CDR3 is TGTGCCAGCAGCGTAACTCCTATTACTTTGGGGGCTGGTTCACCCCTCCACTTT.

J is TRBJ1-5 and V is TRBV20-1; D perhaps matches TRBD1 (6 bases). Germline V lookup: CDR1 DFQATT, CDR2 SNEGSKA (reference sequence). This CDR3 region has 15 residues. Trimming pared 1 base from V and 4 bases from J, leaving 14 bases between. For the CDR3, the DNA is TGCAGTGCTAGAGCCGACAGGCAAGATAATCAGCCCCAGCATTTT. Translated: CSARADRQDNQPQHF.

This clonotype has at least ten counts. The V call is TRBV30, the J call TRBJ1-1; D gene unclear. Trimming pared 0 bases from V and 1 base from J, leaving 3 bases between. From germline, CDR1 is GTSNPN and CDR2 SVGIG (reference sequence). This CDR3 is 12 amino acids long. The DNA of the CDR3 is TGTGCCTGGAGTGTTGGGAACACTGAAGCTTTCTTT. Amino acid sequence: CAWSVGNTEAFF.

This clonotype was found a few times. The chain's CDR3 is CASSYLSRRGYTF. The CDR3 coding sequence is TGTGCCAGCAGTTACCTTAGTCGGCGTGGCTACACCTTC. V is TRBV27 and J is TRBJ1-2; no definite D call. There are 13 residues in the CDR3. Germline loops: CDR1 MNHEY, CDR2 SMNVEV (reference sequence). V was shortened by 4 bases and J by 7 bases, with 13 bases between the two germline ends.

Notes on this clonotype: One base away lies a much larger clone, so this may be a sequencing read error. The chain has TRBV29-1 and TRBJ2-7, with D maybe TRBD2 (5 bases). Trimming cost V 5 bases and J 5 bases, with 19 bases left between them. Germline CDR1 and CDR2: SQVTM and ANQGSEA. The CDR3 is made up of 14 amino acids. DNA of the CDR3: TGCAGCGTTACCCCTTCGGGGTTCGGGGACGAGCAGTACTTC. This sequence encodes CSVTPSGFGDEQYF.

This clonotype was counted only a few times. V usage is TRBV7-9 and J usage is TRBJ2-7; no clear D. The CDR3 extends over 12 amino acids. V was pared by 3 bases and J by 4 bases, with 7 bases between. CDR1 is SEHNR and CDR2 is FQNEAQ in the germline V gene (reference sequence). The CDR3 DNA is TGTGCCAGCAGCTTCAGTCAATACGAGCAGTACTTC. It codes for CASSFSQYEQYF.

The V call is TRBV10-3, the J call TRBJ1-2; possibly TRBD1 for D (5 bases). Trimming pared 1 base from V and 0 bases from J, leaving 18 bases between. Germline V CDR1 and CDR2: ENHRY, SYGVKD. The CDR3 is 18 amino acids. CDR3 nucleotides: TGTGCCATCAGTGAGTTTGGGCATTTGGGGCAGACTAACTATGGCTACACCTTC. Its translation: CAISEFGHLGQTNYGYTF.

Notes on this clonotype: Germline and junction disagree at one end, which may indicate a read error. The chain is built from TRBV10-3 and TRBJ1-1; D call uncertain. The CDR3 covers 13 residues. The germline CDR1 and CDR2 sequences are ENHRY and SYGVKD. CDR3 residues: CATSGVRDTEAFF. The CDR3 nucleotides are TGTGCCACCAGTGGGGTGCGGGACACTGAAGCTTTCTTT.

This clonotype was seen only a few times. The V gene is TRBV6-2 or TRBV6-3, the J gene TRBJ2-7; tentatively, D is TRBD2 (5 bases). The CDR3 runs to 14 residues. The V end was cut by 6 bases, the J end by 0 bases, with 12 bases between. The germline CDR1 and CDR2 sequences are MNHEY and SVGEGT. CDR3 protein: CASRDSPSSYEQYF. In DNA, the CDR3 is TGTGCCAGCAGGGACTCCCCGAGCTCCTACGAGCAGTACTTC.

The chain uses TRBV19 and TRBJ1-2; D perhaps matches TRBD1 (6 bases). Germline V gene data show CDR1 as LNHDA and CDR2 as SQIVND (reference sequence). CDR3 length equals 14 residues. V was cut by 4 bases and J by 8 bases, with 17 bases left in between. CDR3 DNA sequence: TGTGCCAGTAGTACCTTCCCACAGGGCCGGGGCTACACCTTC. It specifies CASSTFPQGRGYTF.

V usage is TRBV9 and J usage is TRBJ2-7, with D perhaps TRBD2 (6 bases). CDR3 length: 16 amino acids. Germline loops: CDR1 SGDLS, CDR2 YYNGEE. V lost 3 bases and J lost 2, with 18 bases in between. The CDR3 loop reads CASSGGLSGGPYEQYF. The CDR3 DNA sequence: TGTGCCAGCAGCGGCGGACTAAGCGGAGGACCCTACGAGCAGTACTTC. Together with reference TRBV9 and TRBJ2-7, the CDR3 gives the full variable domain: DSGVTQTPKHLITATGQRVTLRCSPRSGDLSVYWYQQSLDQGLQFLIQYYNGEERAKGNILERFSAQQFPDLHSELNLSSLELGDSALYFCASSGGLSGGPYEQYFGPGTRLTVT.

This clonotype was counted ten times or more. The V gene is TRBV12-3 or TRBV12-4, the J gene TRBJ1-1; TRBD1 might be the D (6 bases). The CDR3 sequence is 13 residues long. V was pared by 3 bases and J by 6 bases, with 11 bases between. This CDR3 reads CASSFRGGAEAFF. DNA of the CDR3: TGTGCCAGCAGTTTCAGGGGAGGGGCTGAAGCTTTCTTT.

The chain combines TRBV7-9 with TRBJ2-2; D uncertain. CDR1 is SEHNR, CDR2 FQNEAQ, per germline (reference sequence). Deletions cut 5 bases from V and 1 base from J, with 14 bases between. The CDR3 is made up of 16 amino acids. The CDR3 reads CASSQPGRGNTGELFF. The CDR3 bases are TGTGCCAGCAGCCAGCCGGGCAGAGGGAACACCGGGGAGCTGTTTTTT.

The chain has TRBV6-6 and TRBJ2-1, with 9 bases aligning to TRBD2. V gave up 2 bases and J gave up 6 bases; unmatched junction bases: 11. The CDR3 has 17 residues. The germline gives CDR1 MNHNY, CDR2 SVGAGI (reference sequence). CDR3 in amino acids: CASSYRVTSGAPNEQFF. The CDR3 region has the DNA TGTGCCAGCAGTTACCGTGTGACTAGCGGCGCTCCCAATGAGCAGTTCTTC.

This clonotype has ten or more counts. V and J are TRBV5-1 and TRBJ2-3; 8 bases fit TRBD1. CDR1 is SGHRS, CDR2 YFSETQ, per germline. The J segment lost 5 bases and the V segment lost 3 bases, leaving 5 bases of the junction unmatched. This CDR3 is 14 amino acids long. CDR3 sequence reads: CASSWGQVGDTQYF. In nucleotides, the CDR3 is TGCGCCAGCAGCTGGGGACAGGTTGGAGATACGCAGTATTTT. The variable domain in full, with the rest retrieved from reference TRBV5-1 and TRBJ2-3, is KAGVTQTPRYLIKTRGQQVTLSCSPISGHRSVSWYQQTPGQGLQFLFEYFSETQRNKGNFPGRFSGRQFSNSRSEMNVSTLELGDSALYLCASSWGQVGDTQYFGPGTRLTVL.

This clonotype was counted only a few times. V gene TRBV6-1 combines with J gene TRBJ1-2; D uncertain. In germline, CDR1 is MNHNS, CDR2 SASEGT. V was cut by 11 bases and J by 1 base, with 11 bases left in between. The CDR3 spans 12 residues. In nucleotides, the CDR3 is TGTGCCGTCCGGACGTTTAACTATGGCTACACCTTC. As protein: CAVRTFNYGYTF.

Notes on this clonotype: Possible read error: a much larger clone is one base away. This chain joins TRBV20-1 and TRBJ2-1; D remains unclear. This CDR3 spans 11 amino acids. Germline loops: CDR1 DFQATT, CDR2 SNEGSKA (reference sequence). Trimming shortened V by 3 bases and J by 8 bases, and 8 bases separated the two germline ends. CDR3 loop: CSARFVDEQFF. Here the CDR3 DNA reads TGCAGTGCTAGGTTCGTGGATGAGCAGTTCTTC.

This chain links TRBV5-1 with TRBJ1-6, with D tentatively TRBD1 (6 bases). This CDR3 spans 14 amino acids. V was shortened by 0 bases and J by 13 bases, with 14 bases between the two germline ends. Germline assignment: CDR1 SGHRS and CDR2 YFSETQ. The CDR3 DNA follows: TGCGCCAGCAGCTTGGACAGGGCCCCGGGGCCCCTCCACTTT. The encoded protein is CASSLDRAPGPLHF.

This clonotype occurred many times. The V call is TRBV28, the J call TRBJ1-5; 9 nucleotides align to TRBD1. The trim removed 3 bases at V and 7 bases at J, leaving 7 bases unmatched. Germline lookup yields CDR1 MDHEN and CDR2 SYDVKM. The CDR3 runs 15 residues. The CDR3 spells CASSFSGTGLQPQHF. In DNA, the CDR3 is TGTGCCAGCAGTTTCTCCGGGACAGGGCTACAGCCCCAGCATTTT.